Following are 29 T cell receptor beta chains from one sample sequenced in a study of beta chain features in type 1 diabetes. Expressed TCRB transcripts were sequenced, since all the RNA that had been isolated was reverse transcribed. The protocol was immunoSEQ multiplex PCR, while the TCRdb copy is restricted to in-frame clones and leaves out a portion. Altogether 200,000 to 250,000 clones are present, roughly 11% being singletons, with the ten largest covering roughly 1.3%. The specimen sequenced was central memory CD4+ T cells from blood. The origin of the receptors is a young man in good health.

This clone was seen a few times. The V gene is TRBV10-3, the J gene TRBJ2-1; TRBD2 matches at 13 bases. CDR1 and CDR2 from the germline V gene are ENHRY and SYGVKD. After removal of 10 bases from V and 7 bases from J, the junction contained 13 bases not matched to a gene. The CDR3 has 16 residues. The CDR3 bases are TGTGCCACCGAGCAACGGACTAGCGGGAGTTCGAATGAGCAGTTCTTC. As protein: CATEQRTSGSSNEQFF.

V gene TRBV6-5 combines with J gene TRBJ2-5; a weak D match, TRBD2 (7 bases). V lost 2 bases, J lost 5 bases, and 9 bases lay in between. CDR1 is MNHEY, CDR2 SVGAGI, per germline. The length of the CDR3 is 13 residues. The CDR3 sequence: CASSYPGGETQYF. The CDR3 bases are TGTGCCAGCAGTTACCCGGGGGGCGAGACCCAGTACTTC.

As regards this clone: A far larger clone is only one base removed, so a read error is likely. The CDR3 loop reads CAWSVRKADTQYF. The CDR3 DNA sequence: TGTGCCTGGAGTGTACGAAAAGCAGATACGCAGTATTTT. The genes are TRBV30 and TRBJ2-3; D call uncertain. Deletions cut 0 bases from V and 4 bases from J, with 8 bases between. This CDR3 spans 13 amino acids. Germline values: CDR1 GTSNPN, CDR2 SVGIG (reference sequence).

The chain is built from TRBV5-6 and TRBJ1-2; D is uncertain. Germline CDR1 and CDR2: SGHDT and YYEEEE. This CDR3 has 15 residues. The ends were cut back, 2 bases at V and 4 bases at J, with 15 bases in the middle. The CDR3, as DNA: TGTGCCAGCAGCTTCGGTCCGAAAGCAGGCTATGGCTACACCTTC. Translating gives CASSFGPKAGYGYTF.

This clone was counted a few times. The rearrangement joins TRBV5-6 to TRBJ2-6; D might be TRBD2 (6 bases). The CDR3 spans 14 residues. Germline CDR1 and CDR2: SGHDT and YYEEEE. V shed 5 bases and J shed 3 bases, with 9 bases lying between them. This CDR3 is CASRGSGGANVLTF. In nucleotides, the CDR3 is TGTGCCAGCAGAGGTAGCGGTGGGGCCAACGTCCTGACTTTC. Based on the CDR3 plus reference TRBV5-6 and TRBJ2-6, the full variable domain is DAGVTQSPTHLIKTRGQQVTLRCSPKSGHDTVSWYQQALGQGPQFIFQYYEEEERQRGNFPDRFSGHQFPNYSSELNVNALLLGDSALYLCASRGSGGANVLTFGAGSRLTVL.

This clone was observed a handful of times. V gene TRBV29-1 combines with J gene TRBJ1-2, with D possibly matching TRBD1 (6 bases). In germline, CDR1 is SQVTM, CDR2 ANQGSEA. Trimming removed 6 bases from V and 5 bases from J, with 16 bases in between. This CDR3 is 13 amino acids long. The CDR3 region is CSVGQLFGYGYTF. As DNA, the CDR3 is TGCAGCGTCGGACAGTTATTCGGTTATGGCTACACCTTC.

This clone was picked up a small number of times. The rearrangement links TRBV30 to TRBJ2-5, with 12 bases that match TRBD1. Germline values: CDR1 GTSNPN, CDR2 SVGIG (reference sequence). J gave up 5 bases and V 1 base, and 5 bases lay outside the gene matches. This CDR3 is 15 amino acids long. The CDR3 nucleotides read TGTGCCTGGAGTGGCGGGACAGGGGGCGCGGAGACCCAGTACTTC. Translation gives CAWSGGTGGAETQYF. Full variable domain (missing parts from reference TRBV30 and TRBJ2-5): SQTIHQWPATLVQPVGSPLSLECTVEGTSNPNLYWYRQAAGRGLQLLFYSVGIGQISSEVPQNLSASRPQDRQFILSSKKLLLSDSGFYLCAWSGGTGGAETQYFGPGTRLLVL.

This clone was detected a few times. The chain combines TRBV28 with TRBJ2-7, with a possible D match to TRBD1 (5 bases). Germline V gives CDR1 MDHEN, CDR2 SYDVKM. V lost 3 bases and J 7 bases, leaving 16 bases between the germline ends. CDR3 length: 14 residues. The CDR3 here is CASSFPAGRREQYF. The CDR3 DNA reads TGTGCCAGCAGTTTTCCCGCAGGGCGAAGAGAGCAGTACTTC.

This clone was detected ten times or more. The chain joins TRBV30 to TRBJ1-1, with 9 nucleotides matching TRBD1. V shed 5 bases, J shed 4 bases, and the junction held 8 bases outside the gene matches. The CDR3 contains 14 residues. The germline gives CDR1 GTSNPN, CDR2 SVGIG (reference sequence). CDR3 sequence: CAWDTGGDSTEAFF. CDR3 bases: TGTGCCTGGGATACAGGGGGCGATAGCACTGAAGCTTTCTTT.

This clone was recorded a few times. The V call is TRBV19, the J call TRBJ2-3, with 10 bases lining up with TRBD2. The CDR3 covers 15 residues. The ends lost 5 bases at V and 3 bases at J; junction bases unmatched: 5. From germline, CDR1 is LNHDA and CDR2 SQIVND (reference sequence). For the CDR3, the DNA is TGTGCCAGTAGTGCCTTAGCGGGAGGTACAGATACGCAGTATTTT. This translates into CASSALAGGTDTQYF.

This clone was counted between two and nine times. The junction and the germline gene differ at one end; a read error may be behind it. CDR3 DNA: TGCCGGAGGGGCCAAAGCAATGAGCAGTTCTTC. Translating gives CRRGQSNEQFF. The chain combines TRBV30 with TRBJ2-1; tentatively, D is TRBD2 (6 bases). The CDR3 has 11 amino acids. Germline-derived CDR1 and CDR2 are GTSNPN and SVGIG (reference sequence).

This clone was seen a handful of times. CDR3 protein: CAWLTQGQETQYF. CDR3 in DNA: TGTGCCTGGTTAACCCAGGGCCAAGAGACCCAGTACTTC. This chain links TRBV30 with TRBJ2-5, with D possibly TRBD1 on 5 matching bases. Trimming took off 5 bases at V and 1 base at J, with 11 bases between the two ends. The germline V gene has CDR1 GTSNPN and CDR2 SVGIG (reference sequence). This CDR3 comprises 13 residues.

The chain combines TRBV10-3 with TRBJ1-4, with 7 bases that match TRBD1. Per germline, CDR1 ENHRY and CDR2 SYGVKD. The V segment lost 6 bases and the J segment 0 bases; nucleotides outside the gene matches: 13. The CDR3 contains 18 residues. CDR3 coding DNA: TGTGCCATCAGCGAACGGGACAGCTTCTTTGCAACTAATGAAAAACTGTTTTTT. Residues: CAISERDSFFATNEKLFF.

This rearrangement joins TRBV29-1 to TRBJ1-2, with a tentative D call TRBD1 (5 bases). Trimming left V 1 base short and J 1 base short, with 10 bases between. Germline assignment: CDR1 SQVTM and CDR2 ANQGSEA. The CDR3 spans 14 residues. CDR3 in DNA: TGCAGCGTTGAAGTTAGGGGCCGTAACTATGGCTACACCTTC. It encodes CSVEVRGRNYGYTF.

The J gene is TRBJ2-1, the V gene TRBV29-1; 7 bases line up with TRBD2. V lost 3 bases to trimming and J lost 9 bases; unmatched junction nucleotides: 11. CDR3 size: 14 residues. Germline CDR1 is SQVTM and CDR2 is ANQGSEA. CDR3 DNA sequence: TGCAGCGTTGAGCGGGAGAGTGTCAGGAGTGAGCAGTTCTTC. This sequence encodes CSVERESVRSEQFF.

V usage is TRBV30 and J usage is TRBJ2-2, with D unclear. The germline V gene has CDR1 GTSNPN and CDR2 SVGIG (reference sequence). V was trimmed by 2 bases and J by 4 bases, leaving 5 bases between them. The CDR3 runs to 12 residues. The CDR3 DNA sequence: TGTGCCTGGAGTCCGAGCACCGGGGAGCTGTTTTTT. Its protein is CAWSPSTGELFF.

With regard to this clone: This clone may be a read error of a much larger clone one base away. The sample contains more than one DNA sequence encoding this CDR3. The chain uses TRBV29-1 and TRBJ2-7, with D possibly matching TRBD2 (6 bases). CDR1 and CDR2 (germline): SQVTM, ANQGSEA. CDR3 length: 11 residues. Trimming pared 7 bases from V and 9 bases from J, leaving 16 bases between. This CDR3 is CSAKDGGGQYF. The DNA of the CDR3 is TGCAGCGCCAAGGACGGGGGTGGGCAGTACTTC.

This rearrangement joins TRBV15 to TRBJ2-1, with TRBD2 identical over 15 bases. J lost 7 bases, V lost 3 bases, and 1 base had no gene match. The CDR3 length is 15 residues. Germline V gene lookup returns CDR1 LNHNV and CDR2 YYDKDF (reference sequence). The CDR3 here is CATSRGTSGRNEQFF. The CDR3 DNA is TGTGCCACCAGCAGGGGGACTAGCGGGAGGAATGAGCAGTTCTTC.

This chain uses TRBV7-9 with TRBJ2-2; no clear D. Germline CDR1 SEHNR, CDR2 FQNEAQ (reference sequence). The CDR3 runs to 14 residues. The ends were cut back, 6 bases at V and 7 bases at J, with 15 bases in the middle. The CDR3 DNA follows: TGTGCCAGCAGTTCATCCGGGTATGGCGGGGAGCTGTTTTTT. Residues: CASSSSGYGGELFF.

On this clone: Distinct nucleotide sequences in the sample also encode this CDR3. The chain carries TRBV6-5 and TRBJ2-7, with 7 bases that match TRBD1. Germline CDR1 is MNHEY and CDR2 is SVGAGI. The CDR3 has 11 residues. CDR3 coding DNA: TGTGCAGCAGGGGGTTCCTACGAGCAGTACTTC. Translation: CAAGGSYEQYF.

This clone was picked up a small number of times. The chain combines TRBV27 with TRBJ2-1; 14 positions agree with TRBD2. This CDR3 is 15 amino acids long. Germline V CDR1 and CDR2: MNHEY, SMNVEV (reference sequence). The ends lost 3 bases at V and 7 bases at J; junction bases unmatched: 2. CDR3 region: CASSFRTSGRNEQFF. The CDR3 region has the DNA TGTGCCAGCAGTTTCCGGACTAGCGGGAGGAATGAGCAGTTCTTC.

This clone was seen a handful of times. This sequence joins TRBV2 and TRBJ2-6; D not resolved. Germline V CDR1 and CDR2: SNHLY, FYNNEI. The CDR3 length is 14 residues. V lost 6 bases and J lost 0, with 6 bases in between. CDR3: CASRLVSGANVLTF. In DNA, the CDR3 is TGTGCCAGCAGGCTGGTCTCTGGGGCCAACGTCCTGACTTTC.

This clone was detected ten times or more. The chain links TRBV5-6 to TRBJ2-5, with unresolved D. Germline CDR1 SGHDT, CDR2 YYEEEE. The CDR3 is made up of 13 amino acids. V gave up 4 bases and J gave up 0 bases, with 7 bases separating them. DNA for the CDR3: TGTGCCAGCAGCACCTGGTACCAAGAGACCCAGTACTTC. Protein sequence: CASSTWYQETQYF.

In its sample, this clone was seen a few times. The chain employs TRBV27 and TRBJ2-2; unclear D gene. CDR3 size: 14 residues. Germline assignment: CDR1 MNHEY and CDR2 SMNVEV (reference sequence). Deletions cut 0 bases from V and 4 bases from J, with 6 bases between. The CDR3 loop is CASSLSWATGELFF. As DNA, the CDR3 is TGTGCCAGCAGTTTATCTTGGGCCACCGGGGAGCTGTTTTTT.

The CDR3 DNA reads as TGCAGCGTTGTCCCGGACAGGTCCCCCTACGAGCAGTACTTC. Its protein is CSVVPDRSPYEQYF. This chain joins TRBV29-1 and TRBJ2-5; TRBD1 matches 7 bases. The DNA end favors TRBJ2-7, so the J call may be wrong. Germline lookup yields CDR1 SQVTM and CDR2 ANQGSEA. The CDR3 consists of 14 residues.

This clone has ten or more counts. This chain links TRBV6-1 with TRBJ2-5; tentatively, D is TRBD1 (6 bases). The CDR3 loop spans 15 amino acids. The germline V gene has CDR1 MNHNS and CDR2 SASEGT. Between the trimmed V and J ends, which lost 1 base and 7 bases, there was a span of 16 bases. The CDR3 DNA sequence: TGTGCCAGCAGTGAAGAGCCTAAGGGGGTAGGGACCCAGTACTTC. Protein product: CASSEEPKGVGTQYF.

The chain links TRBV9 to TRBJ2-1; D gene uncertain. Trimming cost V 0 bases and J 0 bases, with 7 bases left between them. CDR1 is SGDLS, CDR2 YYNGEE, per germline. The CDR3 extends over 15 amino acids. The CDR3 nucleotides read TGTGCCAGCAGCGTAGCTCTTAGCTCCTACAATGAGCAGTTCTTC. Residues: CASSVALSSYNEQFF.

This clone showed up just a few times. This chain connects TRBV29-1 to TRBJ2-1; 9 nucleotides match TRBD2. The CDR3 contains 15 residues. Trimming cost V 0 bases and J 6 bases; bases outside gene matches: 6. Germline CDR1 is SQVTM and CDR2 is ANQGSEA. CDR3 nucleotides: TGCAGCGTTGAAGATCCAGCGGGAGGCCCCAATGAGCAGTTCTTC. It yields the protein CSVEDPAGGPNEQFF.

This rearrangement joins TRBV6-5 to TRBJ2-7; D is undetermined. The CDR3 length is 15 residues. V gave up 7 bases and J gave up 0 bases, with 16 bases separating them. From germline, CDR1 is MNHEY and CDR2 SVGAGI. DNA of the CDR3: TGTGCCAGCACTCTATCGCCGGGCAACTCCTACGAGCAGTACTTC. Its protein is CASTLSPGNSYEQYF.